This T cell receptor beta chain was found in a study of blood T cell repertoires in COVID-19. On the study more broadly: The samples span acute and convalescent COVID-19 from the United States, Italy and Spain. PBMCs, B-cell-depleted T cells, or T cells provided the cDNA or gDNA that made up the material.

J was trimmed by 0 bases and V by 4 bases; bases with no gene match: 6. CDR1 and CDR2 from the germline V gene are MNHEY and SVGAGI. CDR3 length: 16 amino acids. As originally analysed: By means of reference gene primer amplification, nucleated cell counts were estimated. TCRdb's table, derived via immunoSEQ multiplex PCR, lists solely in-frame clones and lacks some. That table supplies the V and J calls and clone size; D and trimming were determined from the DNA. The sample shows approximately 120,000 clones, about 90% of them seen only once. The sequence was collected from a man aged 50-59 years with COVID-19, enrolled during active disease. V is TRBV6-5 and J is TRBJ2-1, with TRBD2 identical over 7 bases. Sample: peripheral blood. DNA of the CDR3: TGTGCCAGCAGTTCTAGCGGAGGGAGCTCCTACAATGAGCAGTTCTTC. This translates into CASSSSGGSSYNEQFF.